This T cell receptor (beta chain) was retrieved from a study of molecular identifiers for immune sequencing clone quantification. Whole-study findings and limits: Among about a million naive cells, spiked Jurkat TCR RNA from a single cell was reportedly detectable. Clone sizes could be underestimated for highly expanded clones when identical TCR molecules share a barcode. Whereas clones above 20 RNA copies held under 1% of naive-cell molecules, they held over 98% of effector molecules.

Details on this clonotype: The target antigen is unknown.

Bulk libraries came from a prior protocol with listed TCR primers. TCRdb reprocessed the PCR reads via MiXCR and lists one record per CDR3 protein. The sample holds about 500,000 distinct CDR3 sequences, about a fifth seen once. Germline CDR1 is SEHNR and CDR2 is FQNEAQ (reference sequence). CDR3 length: 16 amino acids. Trimming removed 4 bases from V and 4 bases from J; junction bases left unmatched: 10. Sequencing used naive CD8+ T cells from blood, with Jurkat cell RNA spiked in. The subset: FACS-sorted CD8+CD4-CCR7+CD45RA+ naive T cells. V is TRBV7-9 and J is TRBJ2-7; 10 bases are shared with TRBD2. The source of this sequence is a human donor in good health. Some libraries in this study had Jurkat cell RNA spiked in. The CDR3 here is CASSSSLAGAVYEQYF. The CDR3, as DNA: TGTGCCAGCAGCTCGAGTCTAGCGGGGGCCGTATACGAGCAGTACTTC.